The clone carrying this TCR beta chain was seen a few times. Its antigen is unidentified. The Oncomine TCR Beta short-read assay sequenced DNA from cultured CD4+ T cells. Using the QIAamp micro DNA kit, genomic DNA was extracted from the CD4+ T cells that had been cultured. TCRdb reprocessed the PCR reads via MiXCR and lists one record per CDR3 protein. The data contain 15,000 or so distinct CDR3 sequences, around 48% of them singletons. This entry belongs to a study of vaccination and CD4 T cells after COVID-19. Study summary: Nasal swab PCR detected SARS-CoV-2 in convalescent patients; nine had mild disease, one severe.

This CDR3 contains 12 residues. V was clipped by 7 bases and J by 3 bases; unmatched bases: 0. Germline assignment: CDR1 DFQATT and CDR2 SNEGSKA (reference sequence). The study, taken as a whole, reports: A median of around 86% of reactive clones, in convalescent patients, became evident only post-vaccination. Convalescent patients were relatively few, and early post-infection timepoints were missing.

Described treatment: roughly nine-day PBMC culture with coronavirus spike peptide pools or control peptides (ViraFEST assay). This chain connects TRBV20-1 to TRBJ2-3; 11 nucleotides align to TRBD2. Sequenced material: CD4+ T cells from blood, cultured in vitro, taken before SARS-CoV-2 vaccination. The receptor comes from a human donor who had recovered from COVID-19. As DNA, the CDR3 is TGCAGTGGACTAGCGGGAACAGATACGCAGTATTTT. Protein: CSGLAGTDTQYF.